These 14 T cell receptor beta chains came from one sample sequenced in a study of regulatory and conventional T cells in RAG deficiency. The sorted conventional CD4+ T cells were CD25-low and CD127-high, with genomic DNA sequenced. The data were produced by immunoSEQ multiplex PCR, yet TCRdb's version contains in-frame clones alone and is incomplete. This table holds about 50,000 clones, 85% to 90% found once. These data were likewise used in another study, on regulatory T cells. Turning to that study: The primer mix had 52 TRBV and 13 TRBJ primers.

The sample consisted of CD4+ effector T cells sorted from blood. These TCRs come from a human donor in good health.

The chain employs TRBV7-3 and TRBJ2-7; D call uncertain. CDR3 size: 11 residues. Germline V gives CDR1 SGHTA, CDR2 FQGTGA. The germline V and J ends were trimmed by 5 bases and 5 bases, with 7 bases remaining between them. The CDR3 loop is CASSSFDEQYF. The CDR3 DNA follows: TGTGCCAGCAGCAGTTTTGACGAGCAGTACTTC.

J is TRBJ1-1 and V is TRBV28; unclear D gene. V lost 5 bases, J lost 7 bases, and 17 bases lay in between. Germline CDR1 is MDHEN and CDR2 is SYDVKM. The CDR3 runs to 14 residues. CDR3 sequence (DNA): TGTGCCAGCAGTCCCCTAGTTGCGACGGGTGAAGCTTTCTTT. Its protein is CASSPLVATGEAFF. The whole variable domain, remainder taken from reference TRBV28 and TRBJ1-1, is DVKVTQSSRYLVKRTGEKVFLECVQDMDHENMFWYRQDPGLGLRLIYFSYDVKMKEKGDIPEGYSVSREKKERFSLILESASTNQTSMYLCASSPLVATGEAFFGQGTRLTVV.

The V and J genes are TRBV28 and TRBJ1-5; no reliable D call. Germline loops: CDR1 MDHEN, CDR2 SYDVKM. V was clipped by 2 bases and J by 9 bases, with 5 bases between them. The CDR3 extends over 11 amino acids. This CDR3 reads CASSLGVPQHF. The DNA for the CDR3 is TGTGCCAGCAGTTTAGGTGTGCCCCAGCATTTT.

V and J are TRBV29-1 and TRBJ2-3, with 7 bases fitting TRBD2. Germline CDR1 is SQVTM and CDR2 is ANQGSEA. This CDR3 is 16 amino acids long. V lost 3 bases to trimming and J lost 0 bases; unmatched junction nucleotides: 9. CDR3 DNA sequence: TGCAGCGTTGAGAGAGAAGCGGGGATTAGCACAGATACGCAGTATTTT. Protein sequence: CSVEREAGISTDTQYF.

The chain recombines TRBV27 with TRBJ2-7; 9 bases agree with TRBD1. The CDR3 covers 16 residues. Germline loops: CDR1 MNHEY, CDR2 SMNVEV (reference sequence). V was pared by 2 bases and J by 3 bases, with 8 bases of the junction left unmatched. In DNA form, the CDR3 reads TGTGCCAGCAGTTTACTGGCGGGACAGGGCCTCTACGAGCAGTACTTC. This translates into CASSLLAGQGLYEQYF.

The rearrangement uses TRBV19 and TRBJ2-7; a possible D gene is TRBD1 (5 bases). Trimming stripped 10 bases from V and 2 bases from J, with 12 bases between. The length of the CDR3 is 12 residues. The germline V gene has CDR1 LNHDA and CDR2 SQIVND (reference sequence). CDR3 region: CATRTPAYEQYF. The CDR3 region has the DNA TGTGCCACCCGGACACCTGCCTACGAGCAGTACTTC.

This chain uses TRBV6-1 with TRBJ1-1; 7 nucleotides line up with TRBD1. Trimming at V came to 6 bases and at J to 11 bases, leaving 15 bases not matched to a gene. The CDR3 is 14 amino acids. In germline, CDR1 is MNHNS, CDR2 SASEGT. Here the CDR3 DNA reads TGTGCCAGCAGAGGCAGGGGGGAATTTACTTTTGCTTTCTTT. This codes for CASRGRGEFTFAFF.

This sequence joins TRBV6-6 and TRBJ1-5; unclear D gene. The V gene's germline CDR1 is MNHNY and CDR2 SVGAGI (reference sequence). Trimming stripped 6 bases from V and 7 bases from J, with 16 bases between. The CDR3 contains 14 residues. CDR3 sequence: CASSPQLGGQPQHF. The DNA of the CDR3 is TGTGCCAGCAGCCCCCAGCTGGGAGGACAGCCCCAGCATTTT.

V usage is TRBV5-1 and J usage is TRBJ2-3; D is unclear. Germline values: CDR1 SGHRS, CDR2 YFSETQ. The CDR3 extends over 15 amino acids. Trimming left V 0 bases short and J 5 bases short, with 13 bases between. The CDR3 DNA reads as TGCGCCAGCAGCTTGGCCTCAGGTCGTGAAGATACGCAGTATTTT. Its translation is CASSLASGREDTQYF.

This chain uses TRBV2 with TRBJ1-1; the D is unclear. The CDR3 is 14 residues long. Trimming removed 8 bases from V and 2 bases from J, with 15 bases in between. The germline gives CDR1 SNHLY, CDR2 FYNNEI. In nucleotides, the CDR3 is TGTGCCAGCGGTGGGGAGGGTTCAAACACTGAAGCTTTCTTT. It yields the protein CASGGEGSNTEAFF.

This rearrangement joins TRBV7-2 to TRBJ1-5; D ambiguous. V was pared by 3 bases and J by 5 bases, with 5 bases between. CDR3 length: 12 amino acids. CDR1 is SGHTA, CDR2 FQGNSA, per germline. The CDR3 DNA follows: TGTGCCAGCAGCTTCTACGATCAGCCCCAGCATTTT. This translates into CASSFYDQPQHF.

This chain links TRBV14 with TRBJ1-1; D remains ambiguous. Trimming pared 2 bases from V and 5 bases from J, leaving 9 bases between. Per the germline V gene, CDR1 is SGHDN and CDR2 is FVKESK. This CDR3 region has 13 residues. The CDR3 here is CASSQFSQTEAFF. The CDR3 DNA is TGTGCCAGCAGCCAATTTTCCCAGACTGAAGCTTTCTTT. Full variable domain (remainder filled in from reference TRBV14 and TRBJ1-1): EAGVTQFPSHSVIEKGQTVTLRCDPISGHDNLYWYRRVMGKEIKFLLHFVKESKQDESGMPNNRFLAERTGGTYSTLKVQPAELEDSGVYFCASSQFSQTEAFFGQGTRLTVV.

The rearrangement links TRBV1 to TRBJ2-2; no DNA check was done on the table's D call, TRBD2. TRBV1 is flagged as a pseudogene. The CDR3 is 20 residues long. CDR3 sequence: CTSSQVSSGRDHSFTGELFF. The CDR3 coding sequence is TGCACCAGCAGCCAAGTCTCTAGCGGGAGGGATCATTCGTTCACCGGGGAGCTGTTTTTT.

This clone was observed a handful of times. V is TRBV10-3 and J is TRBJ2-5; 8 bases are a match to TRBD2. The CDR3 is 17 amino acids. Germline CDR1 ENHRY, CDR2 SYGVKD. V gave up 0 bases and J gave up 3 bases; unmatched junction bases: 9. The CDR3 DNA sequence: TGTGCCATCAGTGAGTCTACGGGGGGGCTAGCGGAAGAGACCCAGTACTTC. Its translation: CAISESTGGLAEETQYF.